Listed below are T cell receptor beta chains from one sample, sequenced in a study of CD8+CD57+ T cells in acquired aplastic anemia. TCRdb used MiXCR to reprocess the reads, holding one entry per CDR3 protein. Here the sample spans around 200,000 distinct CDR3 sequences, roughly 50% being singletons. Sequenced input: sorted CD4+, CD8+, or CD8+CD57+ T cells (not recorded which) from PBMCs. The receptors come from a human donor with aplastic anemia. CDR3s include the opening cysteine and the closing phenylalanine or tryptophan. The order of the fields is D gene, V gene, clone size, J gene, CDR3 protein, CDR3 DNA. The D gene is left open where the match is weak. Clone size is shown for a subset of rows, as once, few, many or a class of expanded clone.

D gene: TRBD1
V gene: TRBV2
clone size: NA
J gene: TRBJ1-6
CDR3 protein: CASTRRQGAGGNSPLHF
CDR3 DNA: TGTGCCAGCACCCGCAGGCAGGGGGCAGGGGGTAATTCACCCCTCCACTTT

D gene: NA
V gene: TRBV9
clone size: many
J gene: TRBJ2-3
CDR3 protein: CASSVRPGGQLLTDTQYF
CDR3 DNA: TGTGCCAGCAGCGTACGGCCGGGGGGACAGCTGCTTACAGATACGCAGTATTTT

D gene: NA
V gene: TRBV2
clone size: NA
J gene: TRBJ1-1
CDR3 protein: CASSRNRVNTEAFF
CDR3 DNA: TGTGCCAGCAGTCGTAACAGGGTGAACACTGAAGCTTTCTTT

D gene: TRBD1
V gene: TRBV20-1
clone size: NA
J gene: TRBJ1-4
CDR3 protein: CSANWGTENEKLFF
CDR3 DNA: TGCAGTGCGAATTGGGGGACAGAGAATGAAAAACTGTTTTTT

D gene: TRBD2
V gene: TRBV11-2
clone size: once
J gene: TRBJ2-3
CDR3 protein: CASSLRVAGRTDTQYF
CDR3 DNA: TGTGCCAGCAGCTTACGGGTAGCGGGCCGCACAGATACGCAGTATTTT

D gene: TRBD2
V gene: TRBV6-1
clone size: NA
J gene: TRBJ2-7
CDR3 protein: CASRRTSGYYEQYF
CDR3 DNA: TGTGCCAGCAGGAGGACTAGCGGGTACTACGAGCAGTACTTC

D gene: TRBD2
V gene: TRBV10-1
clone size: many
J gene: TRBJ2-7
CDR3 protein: CASSDVPSGRYEQYF
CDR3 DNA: TGCGCCAGCAGTGACGTGCCTAGCGGTCGCTACGAGCAGTACTTC

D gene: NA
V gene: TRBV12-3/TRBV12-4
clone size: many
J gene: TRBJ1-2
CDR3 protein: CASSLDRFNYGYTF
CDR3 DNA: TGTGCCAGCAGTTTGGACCGCTTTAACTATGGCTACACCTTC

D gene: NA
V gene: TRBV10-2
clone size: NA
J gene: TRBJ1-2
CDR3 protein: CASSESSSARGYTF
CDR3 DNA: TGCGCCAGCAGTGAGTCGTCCTCGGCACGGGGCTACACCTTC

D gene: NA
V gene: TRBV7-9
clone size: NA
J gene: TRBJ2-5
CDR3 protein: CASSQTVKTGQETQYF
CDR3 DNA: TGTGCCAGCAGCCAGACGGTTAAGACAGGACAAGAGACCCAGTACTTC

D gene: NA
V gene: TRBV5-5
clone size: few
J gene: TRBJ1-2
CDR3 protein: CASSLGLATDYGYIF
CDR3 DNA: TGTGCCAGCAGCTTAGGACTTGCTACGGACTATGGCTACATCTTC